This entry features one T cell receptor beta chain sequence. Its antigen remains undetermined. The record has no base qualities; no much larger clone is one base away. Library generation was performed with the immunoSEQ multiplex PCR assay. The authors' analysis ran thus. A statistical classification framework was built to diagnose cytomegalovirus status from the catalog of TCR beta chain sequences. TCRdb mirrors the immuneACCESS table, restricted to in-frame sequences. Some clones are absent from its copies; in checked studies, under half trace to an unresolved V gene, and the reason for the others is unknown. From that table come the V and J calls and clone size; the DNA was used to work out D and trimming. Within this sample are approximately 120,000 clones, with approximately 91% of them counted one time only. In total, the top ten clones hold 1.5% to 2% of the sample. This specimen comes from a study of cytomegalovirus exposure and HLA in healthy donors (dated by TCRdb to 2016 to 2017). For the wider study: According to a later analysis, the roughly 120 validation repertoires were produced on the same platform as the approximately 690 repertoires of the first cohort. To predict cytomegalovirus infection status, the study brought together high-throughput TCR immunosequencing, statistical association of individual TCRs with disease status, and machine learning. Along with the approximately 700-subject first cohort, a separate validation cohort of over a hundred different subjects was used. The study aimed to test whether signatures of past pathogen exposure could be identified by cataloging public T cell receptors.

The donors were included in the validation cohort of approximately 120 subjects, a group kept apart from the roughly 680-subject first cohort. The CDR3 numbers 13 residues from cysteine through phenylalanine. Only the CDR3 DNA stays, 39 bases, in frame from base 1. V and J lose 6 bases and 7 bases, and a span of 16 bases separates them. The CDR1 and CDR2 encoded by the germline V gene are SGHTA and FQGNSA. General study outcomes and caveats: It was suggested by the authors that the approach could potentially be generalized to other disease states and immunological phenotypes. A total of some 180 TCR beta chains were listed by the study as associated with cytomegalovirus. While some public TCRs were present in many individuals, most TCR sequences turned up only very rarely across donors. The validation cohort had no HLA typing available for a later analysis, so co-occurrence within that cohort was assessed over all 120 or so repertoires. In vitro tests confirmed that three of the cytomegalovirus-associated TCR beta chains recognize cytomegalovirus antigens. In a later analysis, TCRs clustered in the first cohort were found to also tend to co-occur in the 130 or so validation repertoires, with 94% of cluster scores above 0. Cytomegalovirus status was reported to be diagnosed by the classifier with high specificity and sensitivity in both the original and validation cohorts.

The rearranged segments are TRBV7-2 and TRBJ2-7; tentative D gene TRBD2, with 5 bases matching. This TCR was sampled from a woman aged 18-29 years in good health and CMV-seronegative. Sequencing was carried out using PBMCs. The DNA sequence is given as TGTGCCAGCAGGGGTCTAGCTAAGAGGGAGCAGTACTTC. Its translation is CASRGLAKREQYF.